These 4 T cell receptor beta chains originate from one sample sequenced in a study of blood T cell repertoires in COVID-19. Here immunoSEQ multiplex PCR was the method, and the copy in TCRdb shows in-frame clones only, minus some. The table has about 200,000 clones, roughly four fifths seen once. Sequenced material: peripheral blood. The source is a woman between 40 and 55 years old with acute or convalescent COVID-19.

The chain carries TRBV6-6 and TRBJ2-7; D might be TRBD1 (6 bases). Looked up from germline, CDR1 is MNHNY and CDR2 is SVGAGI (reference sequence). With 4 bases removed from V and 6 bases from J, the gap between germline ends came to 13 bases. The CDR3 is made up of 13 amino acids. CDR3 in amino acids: CASSLTGMGEQYF. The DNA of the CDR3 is TGTGCCAGCAGTTTAACAGGGATGGGCGAGCAGTACTTC.

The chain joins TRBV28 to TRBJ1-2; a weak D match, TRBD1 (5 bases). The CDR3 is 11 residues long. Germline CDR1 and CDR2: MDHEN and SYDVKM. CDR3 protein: CGSGRPHGYTF. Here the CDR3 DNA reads TGTGGTTCAGGGCGGCCACATGGCTACACCTTC.

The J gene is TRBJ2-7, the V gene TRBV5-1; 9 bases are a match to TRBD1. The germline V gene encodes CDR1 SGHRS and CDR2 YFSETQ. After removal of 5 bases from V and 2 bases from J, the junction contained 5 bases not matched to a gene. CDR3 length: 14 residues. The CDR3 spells CASSIGTGPYEQYF. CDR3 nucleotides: TGCGCCAGCAGTATCGGGACAGGGCCCTACGAGCAGTACTTC.

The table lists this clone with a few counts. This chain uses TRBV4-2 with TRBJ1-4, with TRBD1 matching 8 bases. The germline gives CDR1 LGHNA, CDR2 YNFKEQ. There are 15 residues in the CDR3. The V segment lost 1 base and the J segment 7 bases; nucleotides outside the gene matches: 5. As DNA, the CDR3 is TGTGCCAGCAGCCAAGGTACAGGGGGAGGTGAAAAACTGTTTTTT. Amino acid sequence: CASSQGTGGGEKLFF.